The present entry profiles one T cell receptor beta chain with its context. These data belong to a study of T cell responses to AZD1222 COVID-19 vaccine. Study-wide context: Second doses at about 4 or about 12 weeks were pooled.

Produced via immunoSEQ multiplex PCR; TCRdb's table is partial and in-frame only. The sample consists of more than 150,000 clones, just under 90% of them appearing once. This TCR derives from an adult in good health. The source was peripheral blood, collected on day 0 of AZD1222 vaccination.

This CDR3 reads CASSLGDTNQPQHF. CDR3 coding DNA: TGCGCCAGCAGCTTGGGAGATACCAATCAGCCCCAGCATTTT. The chain carries TRBV5-1 and TRBJ1-5; D uncertain. Germline V gives CDR1 SGHRS, CDR2 YFSETQ. Trimming took 0 bases from V and 3 from J, leaving 7 bases between them. The CDR3 has 14 residues. Supplemented by reference TRBV5-1 and TRBJ1-5, the full variable domain reads KAGVTQTPRYLIKTRGQQVTLSCSPISGHRSVSWYQQTPGQGLQFLFEYFSETQRNKGNFPGRFSGRQFSNSRSEMNVSTLELGDSALYLCASSLGDTNQPQHFGDGTRLSIL.